This TCR beta chain was observed in a study of cytomegalovirus exposure and HLA in healthy donors. On this clone itself: The antigen is unknown.

Study observations and caveats: In vitro assays verified that a few CMV-associated chains recognized CMV antigens specifically.

Vbeta (60) and Jbeta (13) primers were used in the PCR. Only in-frame clones appear in the TCRdb table, and some are missing; sequencing was by immunoSEQ multiplex PCR. The table includes 100,000 to 150,000 clones, 78% detected once. Trimming pared 5 bases from V and 4 bases from J, leaving 14 bases between. Germline CDR1 SGHTA, CDR2 FQGTGA. This CDR3 contains 14 residues. V and J are TRBV7-3 and TRBJ1-1; D perhaps matches TRBD1 (5 bases). The TCR sequence derives from a man younger than 40 in good health and CMV-seropositive. The sample taken for sequencing was PBMCs. The CDR3, as DNA: TGTGCCAGCAGCCCTGACAGCTTAGTCACTGAAGCTTTCTTT. Translating gives CASSPDSLVTEAFF.